This T cell receptor beta chain was identified during a study of cytomegalovirus exposure and HLA in healthy donors. Primers for the PCR totalled 60 Vbeta and 13 Jbeta. TCRdb's table, derived via immunoSEQ multiplex PCR, lists solely in-frame clones and lacks some. The sample carries 150,000 to 200,000 clones, more than 60% recorded once. From germline, CDR1 is SGHAT and CDR2 FQNNGV. Trimming removed 0 bases from V and 4 bases from J, with 10 bases in between. There are 15 residues in the CDR3. The clonotype comes from a female donor in good health and CMV-seronegative. Specimen: PBMCs. The chain has TRBV11-2 and TRBJ2-1; a possible D gene is TRBD2 (7 bases). The CDR3 nucleotides read TGTGCCAGCAGCTTAGAGGGGGGGCGATACAATGAGCAGTTCTTC. It translates to CASSLEGGRYNEQFF. Full variable domain (rest looked up from reference TRBV11-2 and TRBJ2-1): EAGVAQSPRYKIIEKRQSVAFWCNPISGHATLYWYQQILGQGPKLLIQFQNNGVVDDSQLPKDRFSAERLKGVDSTLKIQPAKLEDSAVYLCASSLEGGRYNEQFFGPGTRLTVL.